This TCR beta chain was captured in a study of blood T cell repertoires in COVID-19. Overall study context: There were acute and convalescent COVID-19 samples, and they came from the United States, Italy and Spain. T cells, B-cell-depleted T cells, or PBMCs supplied cDNA or gDNA.

This CDR3 has 16 amino acids. Germline CDR1 is SQVTM and CDR2 is ANQGSEA. With V trimmed by 2 bases and J by 3 bases, 8 bases remained unmatched. Under the authors' procedure: Estimation of nucleated cell counts was performed using reference gene primer amplification. Data came from immunoSEQ multiplex PCR; TCRdb stores just in-frame clones and leaves some out. That table supplies the V and J calls and clone size; D and trimming were determined from the DNA. The sample records about 280,000 clones, approximately 88% being singletons. The sequence was obtained from a man aged 18 to 35 with active or convalescent COVID-19. V gene TRBV29-1 combines with J gene TRBJ2-5; 11 bases match TRBD2. Sample: peripheral blood. Here the CDR3 reads CSVEPTSGVFEETQYF. The CDR3 coding sequence is TGCAGCGTTGAACCGACTAGCGGGGTGTTCGAAGAGACCCAGTACTTC.